These 27 T cell receptor beta chains were sequenced from one sample in a study of T cells expressing NK-cell markers. TCRdb reprocessed the 5' RACE reads and stores each CDR3 protein as one record, lacking DNA. The sample's table shows 400,000 to 450,000 distinct CDR3 sequences. The sequenced sample was blood T cells: a sorted CD56 or NKG2C T cell subset, CD4+ or CD8+ T cells, or bulk PBMC T cells (not recorded which). These receptors were taken from a woman between 18 and 69 years old in good health.

The V gene is TRBV12-3 or TRBV12-4, the J gene TRBJ1-4; the D gene TCRdb calls, TRBD1, cannot be checked with no DNA. This CDR3 spans 13 amino acids. CDR3 sequence: CASSPGEVEKLFF.

The chain combines TRBV12-3 or TRBV12-4 with TRBJ1-2. The CDR3 spans 13 residues. The CDR3 spells CASSSPDAYGYTF.

The chain uses TRBV20-1 and TRBJ1-1; TCRdb picks TRBD1, but there is no DNA to check that call. This CDR3 comprises 14 residues. Germline V CDR1 and CDR2: DFQATT, SNEGSKA (reference sequence). The CDR3 reads CSEGPAPMNTEAFF.

The rearrangement links TRBV10-3 to TRBJ2-1; TCRdb proposes TRBD2, but this gene call is untestable without DNA. The CDR3 spans 13 residues. CDR1 and CDR2 from the germline V gene are ENHRY and SYGVKD. CDR3 loop: CAIGILAGDEQFF.

The genes are TRBV20-1 and TRBJ1-2. This CDR3 is 14 amino acids long. Germline V gene lookup returns CDR1 DFQATT and CDR2 SNEGSKA (reference sequence). CDR3: CSPTPGGIRYGYTF.

The chain links TRBV4-3 to TRBJ1-4. CDR1 and CDR2 (germline): LGHNA, YSLEER. The CDR3 loop spans 12 amino acids. CDR3 sequence reads: CASSQGPAGSFF.

The rearrangement joins TRBV29-1 to TRBJ2-6; the D call from TCRdb, TRBD2, cannot be confirmed without DNA. Looked up from germline, CDR1 is SQVTM and CDR2 is ANQGSEA. CDR3 length: 17 residues. CDR3 protein: CSVVSVGGYSGANVLTF.

The chain joins TRBV5-1 to TRBJ2-1; there is no DNA to check the TCRdb D call of TRBD1. CDR3 length: 19 amino acids. From germline, CDR1 is SGHRS and CDR2 YFSETQ. This CDR3 is CASSRPAATGAQKYNEQFF.

V is TRBV6-1 and J is TRBJ2-1; with no DNA, the TCRdb D assignment of TRBD2 cannot be verified. Germline assignment: CDR1 MNHNS and CDR2 SASEGT. The CDR3 runs 15 residues. CDR3 protein: CASSRGLAGGRLQFF.

This chain uses TRBV6-6 with TRBJ2-1. The CDR3 extends over 13 amino acids. Germline CDR1 reads MNHNY; CDR2 reads SVGAGI (reference sequence). CDR3: CASSYSGENEQFF.

The rearrangement uses TRBV10-3 and TRBJ1-4; TCRdb calls TRBD1, which cannot be checked without DNA. The CDR3 is 13 residues long. Looked up from germline, CDR1 is ENHRY and CDR2 is SYGVKD. The CDR3 loop is CAISAGVGEKLFF.

This chain joins TRBV14 and TRBJ2-1; TCRdb outputs TRBD1, but without DNA this stays unchecked. There are 16 residues in the CDR3. CDR1 is SGHDN and CDR2 is FVKESK in the germline V gene. The CDR3 protein is CASSQPRDTPWNEQFF. The entire variable domain, with the rest obtained from reference TRBV14 and TRBJ2-1, is as follows: EAGVTQFPSHSVIEKGQTVTLRCDPISGHDNLYWYRRVMGKEIKFLLHFVKESKQDESGMPNNRFLAERTGGTYSTLKVQPAELEDSGVYFCASSQPRDTPWNEQFFGPGTRLTVL.

The V call is TRBV7-2, the J call TRBJ1-6; TCRdb picks TRBD1, but there is no DNA to check that call. CDR1 and CDR2 (germline): SGHTA, FQGNSA. The CDR3 runs to 14 residues. The CDR3 loop is CASSPGVHNSPLHF.

The chain's CDR3 is CAIPGQGICGYTF. The genes are TRBV10-1 and TRBJ1-2; TCRdb proposes TRBD1, but this gene call is untestable without DNA. The CDR3 is 13 amino acids. Per germline, CDR1 WNHNN and CDR2 SYGVQD (reference sequence).

V gene TRBV12-3 or TRBV12-4 combines with J gene TRBJ1-2; the TCRdb call, TRBD1, lacks DNA for checking. The CDR3 has 16 amino acids. This CDR3 reads CASTSIWVQGAAGYTF.

The V and J genes are TRBV4-2 and TRBJ1-1. CDR3 length: 14 amino acids. Germline-derived CDR1 and CDR2 are LGHNA and YNFKEQ. CDR3 in amino acids: CASSQEVRGTEAFF.

V usage is TRBV24-1 and J usage is TRBJ1-2. From germline, CDR1 is KGHDR and CDR2 SFDVKD. The CDR3 loop spans 11 amino acids. The CDR3 reads CATSDGYGYTF.

V gene TRBV7-2 combines with J gene TRBJ1-5. The germline CDR1 and CDR2 sequences are SGHTA and FQGNSA. This CDR3 has 12 amino acids. The CDR3 protein is CASSLNVQPQHF.

The chain joins TRBV9 to TRBJ2-1; TCRdb selects TRBD2, and the lack of DNA leaves this call unchecked. This CDR3 spans 16 amino acids. Germline V gene lookup returns CDR1 SGDLS and CDR2 YYNGEE. The CDR3 region is CASSVGAGLDNNEQFF. The complete variable domain, with remaining parts taken from reference TRBV9 and TRBJ2-1, reads DSGVTQTPKHLITATGQRVTLRCSPRSGDLSVYWYQQSLDQGLQFLIQYYNGEERAKGNILERFSAQQFPDLHSELNLSSLELGDSALYFCASSVGAGLDNNEQFFGPGTRLTVL.

The chain employs TRBV12-5 and TRBJ2-3; TCRdb's D gene call, TRBD2, goes unchecked for lack of DNA. This CDR3 comprises 14 residues. The V gene's germline CDR1 is LGHNT and CDR2 FRNRAP. The CDR3 reads CASGFRGMTDTQYF.

This rearrangement joins TRBV7-9 to TRBJ2-7; the TRBD1 assignment by TCRdb is unverifiable without DNA. Germline lookup yields CDR1 SEHNR and CDR2 FQNEAQ (reference sequence). The CDR3 length is 11 residues. This CDR3 reads CASSPLYEQYF.

The chain carries TRBV5-1 and TRBJ2-3; with no DNA, the TCRdb D assignment of TRBD2 cannot be verified. CDR3 length: 13 amino acids. Germline loops: CDR1 SGHRS, CDR2 YFSETQ. The CDR3 sequence is CASGPSGADTQYF. The whole variable domain, filled in from reference TRBV5-1 and TRBJ2-3, reads KAGVTQTPRYLIKTRGQQVTLSCSPISGHRSVSWYQQTPGQGLQFLFEYFSETQRNKGNFPGRFSGRQFSNSRSEMNVSTLELGDSALYLCASGPSGADTQYFGPGTRLTVL.

The chain employs TRBV5-1 and TRBJ2-7; TCRdb indicates TRBD2, and absent DNA this call remains unverified. CDR1 is SGHRS, CDR2 YFSETQ, per germline. CDR3 length equals 17 residues. CDR3 sequence: CASSHGLAGDSSYEQYF.

CDR3 sequence: CASSLQDSHYGYTF. This chain uses TRBV14 with TRBJ1-2; without DNA, the TCRdb call of TRBD1 cannot be checked. CDR1 is SGHDN, CDR2 FVKESK, per germline. This CDR3 region has 14 residues.

The V gene is TRBV21-1, the J gene TRBJ2-5; the TCRdb D gene call, TRBD1, has no DNA to confirm it. TRBV21-1 is listed as a pseudogene. This CDR3 is 16 amino acids long. The CDR3 spells CASSAHSGQEQETQYF.

The V call is TRBV6-1, the J call TRBJ1-2; TCRdb calls TRBD1, which cannot be checked without DNA. Germline values: CDR1 MNHNS, CDR2 SASEGT. The CDR3 loop spans 13 amino acids. The CDR3 sequence: CASARETGQGYTF.

The V and J genes are TRBV4-1 and TRBJ1-2. This CDR3 region has 17 residues. Germline V gives CDR1 MGHRA, CDR2 YSYEKL. The CDR3 sequence: CASSPSPILVRNYGYTF.